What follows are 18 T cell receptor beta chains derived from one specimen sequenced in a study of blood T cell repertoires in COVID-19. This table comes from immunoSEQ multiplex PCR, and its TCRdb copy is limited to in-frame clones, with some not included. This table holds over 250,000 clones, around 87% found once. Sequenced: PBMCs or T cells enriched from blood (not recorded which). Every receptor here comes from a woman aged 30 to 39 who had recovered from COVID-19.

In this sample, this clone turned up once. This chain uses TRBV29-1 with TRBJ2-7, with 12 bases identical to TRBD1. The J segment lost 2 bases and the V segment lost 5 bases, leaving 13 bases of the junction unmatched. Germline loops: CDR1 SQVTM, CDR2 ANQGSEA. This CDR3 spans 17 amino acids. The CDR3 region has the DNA TGCAGCGTTCTTAAACTCCGGGACAGGGGGCGAACCTACGAGCAGTACTTC. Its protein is CSVLKLRDRGRTYEQYF.

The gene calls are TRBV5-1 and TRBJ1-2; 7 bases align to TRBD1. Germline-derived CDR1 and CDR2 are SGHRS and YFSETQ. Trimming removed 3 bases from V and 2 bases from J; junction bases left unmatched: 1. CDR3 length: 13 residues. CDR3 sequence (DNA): TGCGCCAGCAGCTCGGGACAGAACTATGGCTACACCTTC. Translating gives CASSSGQNYGYTF. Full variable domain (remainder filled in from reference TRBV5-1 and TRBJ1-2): KAGVTQTPRYLIKTRGQQVTLSCSPISGHRSVSWYQQTPGQGLQFLFEYFSETQRNKGNFPGRFSGRQFSNSRSEMNVSTLELGDSALYLCASSSGQNYGYTFGSGTRLTVV.

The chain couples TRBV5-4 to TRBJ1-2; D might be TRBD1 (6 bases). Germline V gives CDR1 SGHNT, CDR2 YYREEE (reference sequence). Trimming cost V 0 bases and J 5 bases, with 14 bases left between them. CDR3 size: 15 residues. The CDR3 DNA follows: TGTGCCAGCAGCTTGGATCGGGGGGCGGCTTATGGCTACACCTTC. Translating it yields CASSLDRGAAYGYTF.

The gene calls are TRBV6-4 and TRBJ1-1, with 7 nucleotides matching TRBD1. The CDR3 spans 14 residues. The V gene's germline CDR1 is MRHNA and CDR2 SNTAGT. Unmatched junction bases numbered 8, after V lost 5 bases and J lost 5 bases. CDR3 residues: CASSHTGVETEAFF. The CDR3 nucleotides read TGTGCCAGCAGTCACACAGGGGTCGAGACTGAAGCTTTCTTT.

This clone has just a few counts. The CDR3, as DNA: TGCGCCAGCAGCCAAGTAGACGGACAGGGCTACAATGAGCAGTTCTTC. This sequence encodes CASSQVDGQGYNEQFF. The V and J genes are TRBV4-1 and TRBJ2-1; 8 bases match TRBD1. The CDR3 is 16 residues long. CDR1 and CDR2 from the germline V gene are MGHRA and YSYEKL. V trimming: 1 base; J trimming: 3 bases; junction bases outside the gene matches: 5.

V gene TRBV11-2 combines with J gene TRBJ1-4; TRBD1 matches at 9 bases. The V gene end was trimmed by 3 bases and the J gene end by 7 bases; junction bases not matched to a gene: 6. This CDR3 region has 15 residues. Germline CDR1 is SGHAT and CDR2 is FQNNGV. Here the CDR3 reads CASSLGTGTAEKLFF. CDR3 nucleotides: TGTGCCAGCAGCTTGGGGACAGGGACTGCTGAAAAACTGTTTTTT.

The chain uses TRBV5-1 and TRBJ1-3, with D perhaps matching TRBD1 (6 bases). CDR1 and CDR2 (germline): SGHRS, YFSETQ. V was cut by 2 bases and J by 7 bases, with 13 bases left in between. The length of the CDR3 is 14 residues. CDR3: CASSFQGSGNTIYF. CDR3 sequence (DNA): TGCGCCAGCAGCTTCCAGGGGAGTGGGAACACCATATATTTT.

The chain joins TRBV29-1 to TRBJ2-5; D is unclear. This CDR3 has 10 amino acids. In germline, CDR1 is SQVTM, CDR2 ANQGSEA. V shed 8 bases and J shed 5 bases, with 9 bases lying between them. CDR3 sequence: CSCGFETQYF. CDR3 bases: TGCAGCTGCGGATTTGAGACCCAGTACTTC.

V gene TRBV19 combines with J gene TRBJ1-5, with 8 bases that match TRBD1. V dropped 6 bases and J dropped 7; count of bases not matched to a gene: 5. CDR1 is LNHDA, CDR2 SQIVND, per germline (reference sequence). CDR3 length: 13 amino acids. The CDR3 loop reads CASRGQGGQPQHF. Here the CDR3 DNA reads TGTGCCAGTAGAGGACAGGGAGGGCAGCCCCAGCATTTT.

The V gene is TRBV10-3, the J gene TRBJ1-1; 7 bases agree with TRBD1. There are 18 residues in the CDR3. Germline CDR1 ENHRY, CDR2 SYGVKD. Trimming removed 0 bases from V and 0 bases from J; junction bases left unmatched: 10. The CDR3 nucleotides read TGTGCCATCAGTGAGTCCCTTCCGGGACAGATCATGAACACTGAAGCTTTCTTT. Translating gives CAISESLPGQIMNTEAFF.

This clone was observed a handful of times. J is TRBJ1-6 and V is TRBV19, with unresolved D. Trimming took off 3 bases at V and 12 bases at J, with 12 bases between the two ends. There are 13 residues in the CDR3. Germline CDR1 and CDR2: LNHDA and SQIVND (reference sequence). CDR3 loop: CASSMVYEEPLHF. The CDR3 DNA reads TGTGCCAGTAGTATGGTCTATGAAGAACCCCTCCACTTT.

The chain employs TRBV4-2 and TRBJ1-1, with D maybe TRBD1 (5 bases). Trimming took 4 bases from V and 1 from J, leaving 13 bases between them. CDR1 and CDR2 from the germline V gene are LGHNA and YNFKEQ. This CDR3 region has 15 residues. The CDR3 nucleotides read TGTGCCAGCAGCCGGGGCGGGGGTCCGAACACTGAAGCTTTCTTT. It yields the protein CASSRGGGPNTEAFF.

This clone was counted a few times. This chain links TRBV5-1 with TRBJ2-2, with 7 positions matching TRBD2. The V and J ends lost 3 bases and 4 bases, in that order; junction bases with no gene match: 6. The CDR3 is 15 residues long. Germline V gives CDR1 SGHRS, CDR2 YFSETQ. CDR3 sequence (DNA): TGCGCCAGCAGCTCAGCGGGGACGGTCACCGGGGAGCTGTTTTTT. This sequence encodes CASSSAGTVTGELFF.

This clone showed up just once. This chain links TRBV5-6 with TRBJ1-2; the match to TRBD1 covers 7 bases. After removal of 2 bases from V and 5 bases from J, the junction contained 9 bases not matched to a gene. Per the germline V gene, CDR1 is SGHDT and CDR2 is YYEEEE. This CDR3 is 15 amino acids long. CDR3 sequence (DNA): TGTGCCAGCAGCTTCTCTGGCTCAGGGGGTTATGGCTACACCTTC. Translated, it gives CASSFSGSGGYGYTF. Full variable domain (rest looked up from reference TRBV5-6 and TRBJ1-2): DAGVTQSPTHLIKTRGQQVTLRCSPKSGHDTVSWYQQALGQGPQFIFQYYEEEERQRGNFPDRFSGHQFPNYSSELNVNALLLGDSALYLCASSFSGSGGYGYTFGSGTRLTVV.

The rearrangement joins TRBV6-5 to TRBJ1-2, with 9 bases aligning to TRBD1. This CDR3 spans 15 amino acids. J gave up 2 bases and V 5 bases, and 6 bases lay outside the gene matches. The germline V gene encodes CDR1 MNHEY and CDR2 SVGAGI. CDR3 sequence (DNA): TGTGCCAGCAGTCCCCGGGACAGGGAGAACTATGGCTACACCTTC. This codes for CASSPRDRENYGYTF.

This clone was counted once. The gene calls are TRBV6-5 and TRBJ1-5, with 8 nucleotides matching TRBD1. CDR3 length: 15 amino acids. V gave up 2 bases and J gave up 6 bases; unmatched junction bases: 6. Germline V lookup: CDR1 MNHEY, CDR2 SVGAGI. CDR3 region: CASSYTGGPSQPQHF. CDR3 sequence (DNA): TGTGCCAGCAGTTACACAGGGGGTCCTTCTCAGCCCCAGCATTTT.

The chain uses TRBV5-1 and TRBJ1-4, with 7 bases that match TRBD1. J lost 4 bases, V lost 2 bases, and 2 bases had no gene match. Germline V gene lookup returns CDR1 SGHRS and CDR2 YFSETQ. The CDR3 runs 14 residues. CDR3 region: CASSLQGFNEKLFF. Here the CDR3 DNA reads TGCGCCAGCAGCTTACAGGGGTTTAATGAAAAACTGTTTTTT.

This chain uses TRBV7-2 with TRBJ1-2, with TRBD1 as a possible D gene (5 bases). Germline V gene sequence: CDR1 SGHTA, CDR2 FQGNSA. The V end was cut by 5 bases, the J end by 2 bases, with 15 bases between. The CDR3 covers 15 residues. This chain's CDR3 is CASSPRDGSNYGYTF. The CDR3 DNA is TGTGCCAGCAGCCCGCGGGACGGATCCAACTATGGCTACACCTTC.